The sequence of this T cell receptor (beta chain) was determined in a study of shared clonotypes between healthy human individuals. Study results and caveats: Naive subsets usually exceeded memory subsets in estimated richness. In contrast to clonotypes shared by all four donors, non-shared clonotypes had lower generation probabilities.

Study processing details: ImmunoSEQ only sent back junction sequences with no quality scores, so filtering was done differently. Assay: immunoSEQ multiplex PCR; the TCRdb copy retains only in-frame clones and omits some. The V and J calls and clone size are taken from that table; D and trimming were inferred from the DNA. The table records more than 2 million clones, roughly 94% of them present only once. With respect to this clone: Its antigen is as yet unknown.

Germline V gives CDR1 SGDLS, CDR2 YYNGEE. The length of the CDR3 is 16 residues. V was cut by 4 bases and J by 6 bases, with 17 bases left in between. Specimen: naive CD4+ T cells sorted from blood. Subset here: CD45RA+ positively selected. The TCR originated in a man between 18 and 29 years old in good health. This chain uses TRBV9 with TRBJ1-6; the D gene is possibly TRBD1 (5 bases). The CDR3 DNA sequence: TGTGCCAGCAGCACCACGGGTGGGGCGGGTAATTCACCCCTCCACTTT. Its translation is CASSTTGGAGNSPLHF.